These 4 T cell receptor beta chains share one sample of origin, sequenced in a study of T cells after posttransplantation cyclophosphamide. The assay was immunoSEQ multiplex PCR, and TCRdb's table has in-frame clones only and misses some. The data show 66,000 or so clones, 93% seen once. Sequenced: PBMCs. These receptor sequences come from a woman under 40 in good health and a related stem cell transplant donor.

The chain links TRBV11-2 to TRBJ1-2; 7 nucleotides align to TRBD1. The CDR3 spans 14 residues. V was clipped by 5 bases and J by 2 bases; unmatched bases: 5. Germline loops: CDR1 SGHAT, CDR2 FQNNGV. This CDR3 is CASSLGTVNYGYTF. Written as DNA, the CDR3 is TGTGCCAGCAGCCTCGGGACAGTAAACTATGGCTACACCTTC.

The CDR3 is CASSLAVQTDTQYF. DNA of the CDR3: TGTGCCAGCAGCTTGGCGGTGCAAACAGATACGCAGTATTTT. This chain connects TRBV5-5 to TRBJ2-3, with D unclear. Germline lookup yields CDR1 SGHKS and CDR2 YYEKEE (reference sequence). V was pared by 0 bases and J by 3 bases, with 8 bases between. CDR3 length: 14 residues.

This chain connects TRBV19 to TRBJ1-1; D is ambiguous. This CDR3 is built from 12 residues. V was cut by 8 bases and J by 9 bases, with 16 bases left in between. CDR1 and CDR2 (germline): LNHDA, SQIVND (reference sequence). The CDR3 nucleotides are TGTGCCAGTCGTGGAACCTACAATCAAGCTTTCTTT. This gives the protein CASRGTYNQAFF.

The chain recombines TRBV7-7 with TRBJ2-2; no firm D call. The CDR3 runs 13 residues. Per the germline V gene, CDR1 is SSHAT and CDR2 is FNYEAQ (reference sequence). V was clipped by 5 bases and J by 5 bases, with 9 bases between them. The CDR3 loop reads CASSALRTGELFF. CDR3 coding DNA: TGTGCCAGCAGCGCCCTGCGAACCGGGGAGCTGTTTTTT.